Listed here are 3 T cell receptor beta chains from one sample, sequenced in a study of T cell responses to AZD1222 COVID-19 vaccine. Some clones are missing from TCRdb's copy, which holds only in-frame ones; the method was immunoSEQ multiplex PCR. The data contain some 180,000 clones, nearly 95% of them singletons. Sample: peripheral blood, taken 28 days after the second AZD1222 dose. Every receptor here comes from an adult who received the AZD1222 COVID-19 vaccine.

The V gene is TRBV13, the J gene TRBJ1-3; D gene unclear. The germline CDR1 and CDR2 sequences are PRHDT and FYEKMQ (reference sequence). V lost 1 base and J 1 base, leaving 14 bases between the germline ends. The CDR3 length is 17 residues. CDR3 in DNA: TGTGCCAGCAGCTTAGTTGAAGCAGGCCTGTCTGGAAACACCATATATTTT. This translates into CASSLVEAGLSGNTIYF.

J is TRBJ2-2 and V is TRBV9; 15 bases fit TRBD2. Trimming took 0 bases from V and 8 from J; bases not matched to a gene: 5. The CDR3 is 17 residues long. The V gene's germline CDR1 is SGDLS and CDR2 YYNGEE. CDR3 region: CASSVAGLAGGLGELFF. For the CDR3, the DNA is TGTGCCAGCAGCGTAGCCGGACTAGCGGGAGGGTTGGGGGAGCTGTTTTTT.

The V and J genes are TRBV16 and TRBJ1-2; 7 positions agree with TRBD1. Germline CDR1 KGHSY, CDR2 FQNENV. The CDR3 is 12 amino acids. With V trimmed by 6 bases and J by 8 bases, 6 bases remained unmatched. CDR3 loop: CASRMTGIGYTF. CDR3 DNA: TGTGCCAGCAGGATGACAGGGATCGGCTACACCTTC.